This record covers a single TCR beta chain. The specificity of this receptor is unknown. No base quality values were provided; no much bigger clone lies one nucleotide off. This sample was taken from a study of identical twins (dated by TCRdb to about 2016). Context from the whole study: To test whether fetal clonotypes persist, the study used deep sequencing on TCR alpha and beta repertoires from monozygotic twins, unrelated adults of various ages, and cord blood. Replicate twin experiments were performed at different times using different library preparation protocols to rule out contamination.

Study-wide conclusions, independent of this receptor: Out-of-frame TCR alpha sequences shared between twins showed an excess of low generation-probability sequences compared with coincidental sharing between unrelated individuals. Excess twin sharing in beta out-of-frame sequences was weaker because fewer shared sequences lowered the signal-to-noise ratio. Because the same donors could not be followed over many years, the conclusions depended on cross-sectional statistical analysis. Fewer insertions were carried by abundant cord blood beta clonotypes, a similar but weaker trend appeared in young adult naive repertoires, and no such trend appeared in memory repertoires. Out-of-frame TCR alpha sharing in monozygotic twins was systematically underestimated by recombination models, whereas sharing between unrelated individuals was in agreement with the recombination models. Zero-insertion analyses could be partly confounded by invariant T cells such as MAIT and iNKT, although diverse VJ usage argued against such confounding for most clonotypes.

CDR1 and CDR2 are read off the germline V gene as MDHEN and SYDVKM. Including the terminal cysteine and phenylalanine, the CDR3 comprises 10 residues. The sequence is cut down to CDR3 DNA, 30 bases in frame from base 1. V loses 6 bases, J loses 10 bases, and the germline ends lie 6 bases apart. Every donor was a healthy Caucasian. Three pairs of female monozygotic twins, all aged 18 to 29 years, made up the twin cohort. RNA for TCR libraries was isolated from peripheral blood mononuclear cells. Library prep was done by 5' RACE. Sequencing used an Illumina HiSeq 2000. A universal primer binding site was added through template switching, and the final cDNA carried a unique molecular identifier so that TCR cDNA molecules could be counted accurately. Specific primers in the conserved constant-segment region were used to synthesize first-strand cDNA for the TCR alpha and beta chains. To control for contamination, every cDNA library was double barcoded, receiving both a SMART-Mk sample barcode and Illumina barcodes. TruSeq adapter sequences along with Illumina sample barcodes were introduced in two successive PCR steps. Sequencing of the TCR alpha and beta cDNA libraries was done on the Illumina HiSeq platform using custom primers. Regarding the original processing steps: MiGEC processed the raw reads to extract unique molecular identifiers, while MiXCR was used to determine the CDR3 positions. Recombination models were inferred per individual with the repgenHMM and IGoR tools using an EM algorithm. The tcR package in R was used for shared clonotype analysis, with sharing normalized by the product of cloneset sizes. To study raw recombination without the effects of thymic and clonal selection, out-of-frame nonproductive sequences were analyzed. The public sequencing data were trimmed at Q25 with fastp and processed into clonotypes with MiXCR by TCRdb, which kept only in-frame beta chains. Entries are consolidated by CDR3 protein sequence, retaining the most common genes and DNA. TCRdb's processing, not the authors' own work, is the source of the V and J calls. The sample contains a few hundred thousand distinct CDR3 sequences, more than 9% of them found a single time. The top ten clones comprise 2.5% to 3.5% of the sample.

These same data were also listed under a study on yellow fever vaccine responses in identical twins. The second study's authors report: The T cell response to vaccination in identical twins was reported by the authors to appear partly convergent and partly personalized. In identical twins, the study followed T cell clones that responded to the vaccine with precision.

Here the chain combines TRBV28 and TRBJ2-2; no D segment can be confidently identified. The source of this sequence is a woman in her late teens or twenties in good health. The sequencing input was PBMCs. The bases read TGTGCCAGCAGCCGGAAGGAGCTGTTTTTT. The resulting protein is CASSRKELFF.